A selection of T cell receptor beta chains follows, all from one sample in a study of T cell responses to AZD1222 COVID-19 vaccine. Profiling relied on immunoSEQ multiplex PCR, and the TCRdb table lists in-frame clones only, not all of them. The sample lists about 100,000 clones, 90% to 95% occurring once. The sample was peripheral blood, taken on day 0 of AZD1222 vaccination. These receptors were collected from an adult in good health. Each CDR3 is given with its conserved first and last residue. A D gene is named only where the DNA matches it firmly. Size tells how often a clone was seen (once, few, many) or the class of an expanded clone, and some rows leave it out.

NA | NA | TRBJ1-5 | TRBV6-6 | CASSPVGFGSNQPQHF | TGTGCCAGCAGTCCCGTAGGGTTTGGGAGCAATCAGCCCCAGCATTTT
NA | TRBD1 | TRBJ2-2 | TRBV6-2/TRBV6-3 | CASSYVLGQTSFANTGELFF | TGTGCCAGCAGTTACGTATTGGGACAGACCTCGTTCGCGAACACCGGGGAGCTGTTTTTT
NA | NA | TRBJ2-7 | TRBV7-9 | CASSLAGALYEQYF | TGTGCCAGCAGCTTAGCGGGGGCCCTCTACGAGCAGTACTTC
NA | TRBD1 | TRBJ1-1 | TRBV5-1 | CASSFRTGSTEAFF | TGCGCCAGCAGCTTCAGGACAGGGAGTACTGAAGCTTTCTTT
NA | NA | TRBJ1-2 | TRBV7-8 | CASSLDRMGYTF | TGTGCCAGCAGCTTAGACAGGATGGGCTACACCTTC
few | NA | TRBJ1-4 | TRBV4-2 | CASSADSATNEKLFF | TGTGCCAGCAGCGCCGATTCCGCCACTAATGAAAAACTGTTTTTT
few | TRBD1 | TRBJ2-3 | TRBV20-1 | CSASRGQGGVSDTQYF | TGCAGTGCTAGTCGCGGACAGGGAGGTGTGAGTGATACGCAGTATTTT
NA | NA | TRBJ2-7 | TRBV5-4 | CASSLAGEVYEQYF | TGTGCCAGCAGCTTGGCAGGTGAAGTCTACGAGCAGTACTTC
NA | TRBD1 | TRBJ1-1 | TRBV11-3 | CASSRSRDRDTEAFF | TGTGCCAGCAGCCGATCCCGGGACAGAGACACTGAAGCTTTCTTT
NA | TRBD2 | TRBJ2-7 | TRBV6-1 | CASSVSLNPIGTSSEQYF | TGTGCCAGCAGTGTCTCCTTGAACCCGATCGGGACTAGTTCCGAGCAGTACTTC
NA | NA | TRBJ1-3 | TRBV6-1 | CASSETLPGGTIYF | TGTGCCAGCAGTGAAACCCTCCCTGGGGGCACCATATATTTT
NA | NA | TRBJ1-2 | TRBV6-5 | CATKPGQHYGYTF | TGTGCCACCAAACCGGGACAACATTATGGCTACACCTTC
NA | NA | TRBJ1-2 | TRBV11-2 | CASTLLYRDGYTF | TGTGCCAGCACCCTTCTTTACAGGGATGGCTACACCTTC
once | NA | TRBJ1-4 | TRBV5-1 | CASSPTVRELNEKLFF | TGCGCCAGCAGCCCAACCGTGAGGGAACTCAATGAAAAACTGTTTTTT
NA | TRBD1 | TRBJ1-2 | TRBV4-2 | CASSQSRDRGLHGYTF | TGTGCCAGCAGCCAATCGCGGGACAGGGGACTTCATGGCTACACCTTC
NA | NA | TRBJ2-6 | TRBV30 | CAWSVHSGANVLTF | TGTGCCTGGAGTGTCCACTCTGGGGCCAACGTCCTGACTTTC
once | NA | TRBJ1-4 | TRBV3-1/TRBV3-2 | CASSQGGLNEKLFF | TGTGCCAGCAGCCAAGGAGGCCTTAATGAAAAACTGTTTTTT
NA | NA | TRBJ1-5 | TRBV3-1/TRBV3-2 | CASSQDRGNQPQHF | TGTGCCAGCAGCCAAGATCGCGGGAATCAGCCCCAGCATTTT
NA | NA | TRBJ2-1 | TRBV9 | CASSVNADYNEQFF | TGTGCCAGCAGCGTAAACGCGGATTACAATGAGCAGTTCTTC
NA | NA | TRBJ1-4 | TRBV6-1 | CASSDPGAKWELFF | TGTGCCAGCAGTGATCCGGGCGCAAAGTGGGAACTGTTTTTT
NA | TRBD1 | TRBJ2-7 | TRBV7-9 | CASSVGGQGTRTYEQYF | TGTGCCAGCAGCGTAGGGGGACAGGGGACCCGAACCTACGAGCAGTACTTC
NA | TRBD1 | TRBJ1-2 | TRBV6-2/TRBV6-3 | CASSRTGARASNYGYTF | TGTGCCAGCAGCCGGACAGGGGCCCGAGCCTCTAACTATGGCTACACCTTC
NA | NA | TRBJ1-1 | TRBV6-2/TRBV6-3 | CASSYSRYTEAFF | TGTGCCAGCAGTTACTCGAGATACACTGAAGCTTTCTTT
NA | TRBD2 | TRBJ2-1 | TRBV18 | CASSASGVYNEQFF | TGTGCCAGCTCTGCGAGCGGGGTCTACAATGAGCAGTTCTTC
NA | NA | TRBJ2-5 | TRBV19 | CASSPARGRETQYF | TGTGCCAGTAGTCCCGCGAGAGGGAGGGAGACCCAGTACTTC
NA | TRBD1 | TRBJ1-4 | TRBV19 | CATQGGTENEKLFF | TGTGCCACCCAGGGAGGGACAGAGAATGAAAAACTGTTTTTT
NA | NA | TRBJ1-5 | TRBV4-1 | CASSLIVQAEEPQHF | TGCGCCAGCAGCCTTATTGTGCAGGCGGAAGAGCCCCAGCATTTT
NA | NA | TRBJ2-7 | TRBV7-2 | CASSKTEGWYF | TGTGCCAGCAGCAAGACGGAGGGGTGGTACTTC
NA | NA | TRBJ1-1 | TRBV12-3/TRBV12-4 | CATETGPEAFF | TGTGCCACCGAGACGGGACCTGAAGCTTTCTTT
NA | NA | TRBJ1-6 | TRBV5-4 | CASSRGAGGGNSPLHF | TGTGCCAGCAGCCGGGGGGCGGGGGGCGGTAATTCACCCCTCCACTTT
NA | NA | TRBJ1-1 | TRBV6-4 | CASSEMGNTEAFF | TGTGCCAGCAGTGAAATGGGGAACACTGAAGCTTTCTTT
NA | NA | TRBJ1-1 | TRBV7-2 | CASSLSLNTEAFF | TGTGCCAGCAGCTTATCCCTGAACACTGAAGCTTTCTTT
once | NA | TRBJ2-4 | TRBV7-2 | CASSLIAKNIQYF | TGTGCCAGCAGCTTAATAGCCAAAAACATTCAGTACTTC
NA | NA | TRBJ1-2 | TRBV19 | CASRGSGRLGDDTF | TGTGCCAGTCGAGGGTCCGGGCGGCTGGGAGACGACACCTTC
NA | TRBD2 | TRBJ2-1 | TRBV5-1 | CASSGGQRGGSYNEQFF | TGCGCCAGCAGCGGAGGTCAGCGGGGGGGCTCCTACAATGAGCAGTTCTTC
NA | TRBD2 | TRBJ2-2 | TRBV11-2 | CASSDLAGVPGELFF | TGTGCCAGCAGCGATTTAGCGGGAGTCCCCGGGGAGCTGTTTTTT
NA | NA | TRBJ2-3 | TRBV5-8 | CASSLAGEADTQYF | TGTGCCAGCAGCTTGGCAGGGGAGGCAGATACGCAGTATTTT
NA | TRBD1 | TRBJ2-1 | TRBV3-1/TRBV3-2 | CASSRQGASNEQFF | TGTGCCAGCAGCAGACAGGGGGCGAGCAATGAGCAGTTCTTC
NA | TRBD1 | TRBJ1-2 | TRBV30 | CAWSHRGTNYGYTF | TGTGCCTGGAGTCACAGGGGCACTAACTATGGCTACACCTTC
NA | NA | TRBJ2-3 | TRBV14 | CASSQDGWGLRRDTQYF | TGTGCCAGCAGCCAAGATGGGTGGGGACTCCGACGAGATACGCAGTATTTT
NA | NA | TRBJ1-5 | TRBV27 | CASSLRGARGNQPQHF | TGTGCCAGCAGTTTACGGGGGGCGCGAGGCAATCAGCCCCAGCATTTT
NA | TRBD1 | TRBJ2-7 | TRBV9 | CASSGLKTQGALYEQYF | TGTGCCAGCAGCGGGCTGAAGACGCAGGGGGCGCTTTACGAGCAGTACTTC
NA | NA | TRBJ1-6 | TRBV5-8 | CASRILTGSPLHF | TGTGCCAGCCGTATACTTACTGGGTCACCCCTCCACTTT
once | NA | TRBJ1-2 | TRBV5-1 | CASSLDPYYGYTF | TGCGCCAGCAGCTTGGATCCCTACTATGGCTACACCTTC
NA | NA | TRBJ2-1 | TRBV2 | CASTGERRGREQFF | TGTGCCAGCACCGGAGAGCGGAGGGGACGGGAGCAGTTCTTC
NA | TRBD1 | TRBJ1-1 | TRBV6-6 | CASSLTGTGGNTEAFF | TGTGCCAGCAGCCTTACCGGGACAGGGGGCAACACTGAAGCTTTCTTT
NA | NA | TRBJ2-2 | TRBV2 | CASQIGTGELFF | TGTGCCAGTCAGATTGGCACCGGGGAGCTGTTTTTT
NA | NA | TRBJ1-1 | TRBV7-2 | CASSLTLGVNGEAFF | TGTGCCAGCAGCTTAACGCTAGGGGTAAACGGTGAAGCTTTCTTT
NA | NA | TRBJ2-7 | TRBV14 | CASSQAVEGVWTVYEQYF | TGTGCCAGCAGCCAAGCGGTAGAGGGAGTCTGGACGGTTTACGAGCAGTACTTC
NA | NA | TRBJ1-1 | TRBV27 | CASSFWGDDTEAFF | TGTGCCAGCAGTTTCTGGGGCGACGACACTGAAGCTTTCTTT